This TCR beta chain was captured in a study of blood T cell repertoires in COVID-19. Overall study: Sample material is recorded as cDNA or gDNA derived from T cells, B-cell-depleted T cells, or PBMCs.

In the study's own analysis: The authors estimated nucleated cell counts from reference gene primer amplification. The protocol was immunoSEQ multiplex PCR, while the TCRdb copy is restricted to in-frame clones and leaves out a portion. The V and J calls and clone size were taken over from that table, and D and trimming were inferred from the DNA. The sample contains more than 100,000 clones, 88% of which appear only once. Germline CDR1 reads LNHNV; CDR2 reads YYDKDF (reference sequence). The V gene lost 1 base and the J gene lost 8 bases, with 14 bases spanning the gap. The CDR3 sequence is 14 residues long.

The sequence came from a man between 65 and 85 years old with active COVID-19. J is TRBJ1-2 and V is TRBV15, with TRBD1 as a possible D gene (6 bases). The sample was peripheral blood. For the CDR3, the DNA is TGTGCCACCAGCAGAGGCGGGGGGGCGAGCGGCTACACCTTC. Its protein is CATSRGGGASGYTF.